The rows below give T cell receptor beta chains drawn from one sample of a study of blood T cell repertoires in COVID-19. Generated by immunoSEQ multiplex PCR, the TCRdb table keeps only in-frame clones and is missing some. This repertoire shows some 210,000 clones, approximately 80% found once; its top ten account for about 4%. The sequencing sample was made of PBMCs or T cells enriched from blood (not recorded which). The source of these receptors is a man aged 30-40 years with acute COVID-19. CDR3s include the opening cysteine and the closing phenylalanine or tryptophan. Each record gives: J gene, clone size, D gene, V gene, CDR3 length, CDR3 DNA, CDR3 protein. D genes are given only for firm matches. A clone size is listed for some rows: how often the clone was seen (once, few, many), or a class if it is expanded.

TRBJ1-2,.,.,TRBV7-3,14,TGTGCCAGCAGCCTGGGGCCGCCTCAGGCTGGCTACACCTTC,CASSLGPPQAGYTF
TRBJ1-4,.,TRBD1,TRBV11-1,16,TGTGCCAGCAGCTCCGGGACAGGGGCCAGAAATGAAAAACTGTTTTTT,CASSSGTGARNEKLFF
TRBJ2-2,.,.,TRBV6-5,15,TGTGCCAGCCCGTCGTCAGACTATTTCACCGGGGAGCTGTTTTTT,CASPSSDYFTGELFF
TRBJ1-1,.,TRBD1,TRBV5-1,15,TGCGCCAGCAGCTTGGGACCAGGGGGCGGCACTGAAGCTTTCTTT,CASSLGPGGGTEAFF
TRBJ2-4,.,TRBD2,TRBV9,17,TGTGCCAGCAGCGTAGACCCGTCTAGCGGGGTAAAAAACATTCAGTACTTC,CASSVDPSSGVKNIQYF
TRBJ2-1,.,.,TRBV9,16,TGTGCCAGCAGCGTAGCCGGGACGGACTACTACAATGAGCAGTTCTTC,CASSVAGTDYYNEQFF
TRBJ1-5,.,.,TRBV29-1,12,TGCAGCGGAGGGGGGGGTGGTCAGCCCCAGCATTTT,CSGGGGGQPQHF
TRBJ1-6,.,.,TRBV7-2,15,TGTGCCAGCAGCCTACCGGGACAAGCTAATTCACCCCTCCACTTT,CASSLPGQANSPLHF
TRBJ2-5,.,TRBD2,TRBV4-2,14,TGTGCCAGCAGCCAAGATAGCGGGGGGGTGACCCAGTACTTC,CASSQDSGGVTQYF
TRBJ1-3,.,.,TRBV18,16,TGTGCCAGCTCACCACCGGGCAGGCCCTCTGGAAACACCATATATTTT,CASSPPGRPSGNTIYF
TRBJ1-5,.,.,TRBV28,14,TGTGCCAGCATTGAAGGGGGAGGCAATCAGCCCCAGCATTTT,CASIEGGGNQPQHF
TRBJ2-5,once,TRBD2,TRBV7-9,14,TGTGCCAGCAGCCCTCCGGGACTAGTAGAGACCCAGTACTTC,CASSPPGLVETQYF
TRBJ2-7,.,TRBD2,TRBV3-1/TRBV3-2,15,TGTGCCATCTCTAGTCGGACTAGCGGCTCCTACGAGCAGTACTTC,CAISSRTSGSYEQYF
TRBJ1-3,.,.,TRBV3-1/TRBV3-2,14,TGTGCCAGCAGCCAGACAGCTGCAGGAAACACCATATATTTT,CASSQTAAGNTIYF
TRBJ2-5,.,TRBD2,TRBV5-1,17,TGCGCCAGCAGCTTGACCTTGCTAGCGGGGGGCAGGGAGACCCAGTACTTC,CASSLTLLAGGRETQYF
TRBJ2-3,few,.,TRBV5-6,16,TGTGCCAGCAGCCCGATGGACAGCCGGGGAGCAGATACGCAGTATTTT,CASSPMDSRGADTQYF
TRBJ1-2,once,.,TRBV6-5,14,TGTGCCAGCACCATTGGGACACTGGTATCCGGCTACACCTTC,CASTIGTLVSGYTF
TRBJ1-2,.,.,TRBV30,13,TGTGCCTGCCCTCCGGTCGGGAACTATGGCTACACCTTC,CACPPVGNYGYTF
TRBJ1-5,.,TRBD1,TRBV2,16,TGTGCCAGCAGCGCCCTTAGGACAGGGACGAGTTGGCCCCAGCATTTT,CASSALRTGTSWPQHF
TRBJ1-4,once,.,TRBV15,12,TGTGCCACCAGCAGAGACAGGGTACGACTGTTTTTT,CATSRDRVRLFF
TRBJ1-1,.,TRBD1,TRBV5-1,14,TGCGCCAGCTCCACAATGGGACAGGGAAGCGAAGCTTTCTTT,CASSTMGQGSEAFF
TRBJ1-1,once,TRBD1,TRBV5-1,16,TGCGCCAGCAGCTTAGTACCGGGACAGGACAACACTGAAGCTTTCTTT,CASSLVPGQDNTEAFF
TRBJ1-4,.,TRBD1,TRBV6-6,14,TGTGCCAGCAGTTACGGGGACAGGAATGAAAAACTGTTTTTT,CASSYGDRNEKLFF
TRBJ2-7,.,.,TRBV21-1,15,TGTGCCAGCAGCAAAGAAGGGACAGGTACCTACGAGCAGTACTTC,CASSKEGTGTYEQYF
TRBJ1-1,.,TRBD1,TRBV28,15,TGTGCCAGCAGTTTCGGGGACAGAAAGAACACTGAAGCTTTCTTT,CASSFGDRKNTEAFF
TRBJ1-6,.,.,TRBV2,12,TGTGCCAGCAGTGCACCGGATTCACCCCTCCACTTT,CASSAPDSPLHF
TRBJ1-5,.,.,TRBV18,15,TGTGCCAGTCAAAGGCGCAGGGTTGTCAATCAGCCCCAGCATTTT,CASQRRRVVNQPQHF
TRBJ1-3,.,TRBD1,TRBV2,15,TGTGCCAGCAGTGAGGTTGGGGGACAGGGAGACACCATATATTTT,CASSEVGGQGDTIYF
TRBJ1-1,.,.,TRBV9,17,TGTGCCAGCAGCGTAGATGGTCGGGGGGCGAGGAACACTGAAGCTTTCTTT,CASSVDGRGARNTEAFF
TRBJ2-1,.,TRBD2,TRBV12-3/TRBV12-4,13,TGTGCCAGCAGTTTCGGGACTAGCCATGAGCAGTTCTTC,CASSFGTSHEQFF
TRBJ2-7,.,.,TRBV30,12,TGTGCCTGGAGTGCGACTAACTACGAGCAGTACTTC,CAWSATNYEQYF
TRBJ1-1,.,.,TRBV28,11,TGTGCCAGCCGACAGAACACTGAAGCTTTCTTT,CASRQNTEAFF
TRBJ1-2,once,TRBD1,TRBV4-1,15,TGCGCCAGCAGCCTAGAGACAGGGGGTGGCTATGGCTACACCTTC,CASSLETGGGYGYTF